This T cell receptor beta chain was documented in a study of cytomegalovirus exposure and HLA in healthy donors. Study conclusions and caveats: Among the sequence variants, a highly shared cluster was likely an artifact of sequencing. Later analysis suggested links between common viral pathogens and several top significant clusters.

This CDR3 is 16 amino acids long. V lost 7 bases to trimming and J lost 2 bases; unmatched junction nucleotides: 7. Germline-derived CDR1 and CDR2 are SNHLY and FYNNEI. The sample holds a few counts of this clone. The target antigen is unknown. 13 Jbeta primers and 60 Vbeta primers were used for the PCR. The data were produced by immunoSEQ multiplex PCR, yet TCRdb's version contains in-frame clones alone and is incomplete. The table shows some 150,000 clones, with around 9.7% occurring only once. This chain links TRBV2 with TRBJ2-1; 11 bases are a match to TRBD2. The receptor was isolated from a man in his fifties or sixties in good health and CMV-seronegative. The sample comprised PBMCs. Written as DNA, the CDR3 is TGTGCCAGCAACCTAATAGCGGGAGGGACCTACAATGAGCAGTTCTTC. Residues: CASNLIAGGTYNEQFF.